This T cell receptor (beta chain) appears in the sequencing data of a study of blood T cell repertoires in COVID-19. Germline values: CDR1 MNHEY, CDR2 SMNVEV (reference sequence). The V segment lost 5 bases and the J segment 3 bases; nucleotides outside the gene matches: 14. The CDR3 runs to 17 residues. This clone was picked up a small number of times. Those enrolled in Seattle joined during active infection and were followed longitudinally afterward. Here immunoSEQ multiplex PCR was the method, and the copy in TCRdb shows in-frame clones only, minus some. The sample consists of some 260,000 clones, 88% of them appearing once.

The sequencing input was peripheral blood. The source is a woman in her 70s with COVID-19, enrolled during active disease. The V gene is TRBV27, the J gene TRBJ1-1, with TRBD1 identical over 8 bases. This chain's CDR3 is CASSPIPQTGADTEAFF. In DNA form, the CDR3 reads TGTGCCAGCAGTCCTATCCCTCAGACAGGGGCGGACACTGAAGCTTTCTTT.